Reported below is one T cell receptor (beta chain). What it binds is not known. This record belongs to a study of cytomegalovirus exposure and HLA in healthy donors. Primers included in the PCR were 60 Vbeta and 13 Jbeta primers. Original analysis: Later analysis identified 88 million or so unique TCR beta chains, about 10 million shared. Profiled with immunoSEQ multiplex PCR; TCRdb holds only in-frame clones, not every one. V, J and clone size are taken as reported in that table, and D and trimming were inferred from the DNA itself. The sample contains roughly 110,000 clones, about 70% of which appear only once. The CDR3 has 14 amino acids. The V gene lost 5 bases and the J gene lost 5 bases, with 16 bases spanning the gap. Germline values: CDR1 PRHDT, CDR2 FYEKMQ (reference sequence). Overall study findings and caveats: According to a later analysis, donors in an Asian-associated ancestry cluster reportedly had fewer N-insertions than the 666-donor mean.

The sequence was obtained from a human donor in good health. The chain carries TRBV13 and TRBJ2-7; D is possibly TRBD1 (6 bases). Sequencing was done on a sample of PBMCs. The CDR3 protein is CASSTANRVHEQYF. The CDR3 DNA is TGTGCCAGCAGCACAGCAAACAGGGTCCACGAGCAGTACTTC.